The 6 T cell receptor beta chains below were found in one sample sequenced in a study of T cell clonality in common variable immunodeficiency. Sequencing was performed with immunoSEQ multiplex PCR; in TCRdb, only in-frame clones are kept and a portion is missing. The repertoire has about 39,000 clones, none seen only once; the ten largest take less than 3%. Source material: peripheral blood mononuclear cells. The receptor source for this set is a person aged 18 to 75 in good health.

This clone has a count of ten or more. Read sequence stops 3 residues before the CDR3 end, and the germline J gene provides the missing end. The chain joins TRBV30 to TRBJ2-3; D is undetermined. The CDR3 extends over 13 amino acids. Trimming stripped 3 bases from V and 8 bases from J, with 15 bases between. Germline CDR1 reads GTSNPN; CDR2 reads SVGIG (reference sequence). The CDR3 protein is CAWSPDVIGTQYF. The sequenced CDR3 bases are TGTGCCTGGAGCCCCGATGTAATCGGTACG.

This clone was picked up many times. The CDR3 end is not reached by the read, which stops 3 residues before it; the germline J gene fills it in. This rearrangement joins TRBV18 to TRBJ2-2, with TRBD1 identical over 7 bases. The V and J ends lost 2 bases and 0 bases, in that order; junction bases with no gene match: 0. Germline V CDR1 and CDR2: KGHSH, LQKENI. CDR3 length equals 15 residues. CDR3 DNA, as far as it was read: TGTGCCAGCTCACCAGGACAGGCGAACACCGGGGAG. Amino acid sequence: CASSPGQANTGE. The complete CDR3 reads CASSPGQANTGELFF. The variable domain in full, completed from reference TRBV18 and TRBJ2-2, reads NAGVMQNPRHLVRRRGQEARLRCSPMKGHSHVYWYRQLPEEGLKFMVYLQKENIIDESGMPKERFSAEFPKEGPSILRIQQVVRGDSAAYFCASSPGQANTGELFFGEGSRLTVL.

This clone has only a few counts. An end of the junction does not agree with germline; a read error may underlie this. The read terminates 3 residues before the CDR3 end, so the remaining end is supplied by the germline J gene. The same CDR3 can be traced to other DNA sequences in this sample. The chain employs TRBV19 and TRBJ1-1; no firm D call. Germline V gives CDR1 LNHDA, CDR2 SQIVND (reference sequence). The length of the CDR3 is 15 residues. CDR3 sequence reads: CASSIVPGRNTEAFF. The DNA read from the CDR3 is TGTGCCAGTAGCATAGTACCGGGGAGAAACACTGAA.

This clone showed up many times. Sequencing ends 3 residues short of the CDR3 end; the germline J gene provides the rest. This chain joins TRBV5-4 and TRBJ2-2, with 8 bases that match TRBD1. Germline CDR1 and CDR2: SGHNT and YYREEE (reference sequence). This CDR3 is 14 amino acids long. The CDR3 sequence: CASSVQGAAEKLFF. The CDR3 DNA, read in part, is TGTGCCAGCAGCGTTCAGGGGGCTGCTGAAAAG.

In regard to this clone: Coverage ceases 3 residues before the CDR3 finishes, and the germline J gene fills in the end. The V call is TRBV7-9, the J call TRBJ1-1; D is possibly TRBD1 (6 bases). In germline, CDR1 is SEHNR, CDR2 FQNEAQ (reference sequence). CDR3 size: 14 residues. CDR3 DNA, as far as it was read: TGTGCCAGCAGCCGTAGCTTCGGGACATACGAA. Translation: CASSRSFGTYE. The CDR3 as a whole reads CASSRSFGTYEAFF. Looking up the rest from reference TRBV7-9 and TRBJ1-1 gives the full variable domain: DTGVSQNPRHKITKRGQNVTFRCDPISEHNRLYWYRQTLGQGPEFLTYFQNEAQLEKSRLLSDRFSAERPKGSFSTLEIQRTEQGDSAMYLCASSRSFGTYEAFFGQGTRLTVV.

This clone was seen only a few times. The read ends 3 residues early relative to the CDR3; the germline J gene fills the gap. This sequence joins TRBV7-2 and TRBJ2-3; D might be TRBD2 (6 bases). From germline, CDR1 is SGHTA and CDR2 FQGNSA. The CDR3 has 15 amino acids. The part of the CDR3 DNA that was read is TGTGCCAGCAGCTACCAGGGAGGTCCCCAAGAGACG. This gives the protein CASSYQGGPQET. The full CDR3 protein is CASSYQGGPQETQYF.